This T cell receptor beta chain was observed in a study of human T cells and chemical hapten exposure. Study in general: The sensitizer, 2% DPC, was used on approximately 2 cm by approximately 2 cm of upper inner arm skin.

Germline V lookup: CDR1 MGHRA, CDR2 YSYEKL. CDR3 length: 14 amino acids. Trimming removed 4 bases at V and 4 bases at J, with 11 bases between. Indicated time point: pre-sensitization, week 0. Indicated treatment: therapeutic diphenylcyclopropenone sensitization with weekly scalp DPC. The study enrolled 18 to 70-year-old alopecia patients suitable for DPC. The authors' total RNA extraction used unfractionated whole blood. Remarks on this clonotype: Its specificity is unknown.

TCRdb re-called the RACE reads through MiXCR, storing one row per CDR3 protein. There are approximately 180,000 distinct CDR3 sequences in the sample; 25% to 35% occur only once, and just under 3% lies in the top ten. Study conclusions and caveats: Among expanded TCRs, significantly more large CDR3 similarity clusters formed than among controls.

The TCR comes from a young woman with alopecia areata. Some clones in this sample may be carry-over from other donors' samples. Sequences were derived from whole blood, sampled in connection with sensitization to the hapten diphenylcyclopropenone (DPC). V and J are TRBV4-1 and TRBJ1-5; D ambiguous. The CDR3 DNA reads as TGCGCCAGCAGCCCAGCCAGACGGAATCAGCCCCAGCATTTT. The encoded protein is CASSPARRNQPQHF.